One sample yielded the 32 T cell receptor beta chains listed below, sequenced in a study of lymphopenia after photon versus proton radiotherapy. Clones were read by immunoSEQ multiplex PCR, and TCRdb kept only the in-frame ones, dropping some. The sample yields about 70,000 clones, around 86% seen once. Here the sequenced sample was peripheral blood, taken from a patient treated with proton-based radiotherapy. These receptors were collected from a man of 80 years or more with esophageal cancer.

This chain uses TRBV11-2 with TRBJ1-5, with a possible D match to TRBD1 (6 bases). Germline CDR1 reads SGHAT; CDR2 reads FQNNGV. The CDR3 runs 19 residues. Trimming removed 1 base at V and 0 bases at J, with 19 bases between. CDR3 coding DNA: TGTGCCAGCAGCTTAGGGAGGAGTGCGGACAGTAATAGCAATCAGCCCCAGCATTTT. The encoded protein is CASSLGRSADSNSNQPQHF.

This rearrangement joins TRBV11-3 to TRBJ2-2; D gene uncertain. Per the germline V gene, CDR1 is SGHNT and CDR2 is YENEEA. The CDR3 has 14 amino acids. Trimming stripped 0 bases from V and 5 bases from J, with 7 bases between. For the CDR3, the DNA is TGTGCCAGCAGCTTAGATGGATCGACCGGGGAGCTGTTTTTT. It codes for CASSLDGSTGELFF.

The CDR3, as DNA: TGTGCTAGTGGTTTGGTACGGGGTTGGTCGGACAGGGAAAGATACGAGCAGTACTTC. It specifies CASGLVRGWSDRERYEQYF. The chain uses TRBV12-5 and TRBJ2-7; 8 bases are a match to TRBD1. The CDR3 consists of 19 residues. The V gene end was trimmed by 0 bases and the J gene end by 4 bases; junction bases not matched to a gene: 17. The germline gives CDR1 LGHNT, CDR2 FRNRAP.

The genes are TRBV6-5 and TRBJ1-2; D is unclear. Deletions cut 5 bases from V and 2 bases from J, with 9 bases between. CDR1 and CDR2 from the germline V gene are MNHEY and SVGAGI. The CDR3 is 13 amino acids. DNA for the CDR3: TGTGCCAGCAGTCCAACAGCGAACTATGGCTACACCTTC. This translates into CASSPTANYGYTF.

This clone came up a few times. The J gene is TRBJ2-3, the V gene TRBV11-2, with D possibly TRBD2 on 6 matching bases. The ends were cut back, 7 bases at V and 0 bases at J, with 14 bases in the middle. CDR1 is SGHAT, CDR2 FQNNGV, per germline. There are 15 residues in the CDR3. In nucleotides, the CDR3 is TGTGCCAGCACATCTAGCGCTCCTAGCACAGATACGCAGTATTTT. It encodes CASTSSAPSTDTQYF.

This chain connects TRBV7-2 to TRBJ2-2; TRBD1 aligns across 7 bases. The CDR3 covers 15 residues. Germline V gene data show CDR1 as SGHTA and CDR2 as FQGNSA. J was trimmed by 5 bases and V by 3 bases; bases with no gene match: 6. CDR3 residues: CASSFVGGDTGELFF. The CDR3 DNA reads TGTGCCAGCAGCTTTGTAGGGGGCGATACCGGGGAGCTGTTTTTT.

V and J are TRBV4-3 and TRBJ1-1, with 8 bases matching TRBD1. The V gene's germline CDR1 is LGHNA and CDR2 YSLEER. V shed 1 base and J 1 base; nucleotides not matched to a gene: 5. CDR3 length: 16 residues. CDR3 nucleotides: TGCGCCAGCAGCCAAGGACAGGGGAGGTGGAACACTGAAGCTTTCTTT. Protein sequence: CASSQGQGRWNTEAFF.

The DNA of the CDR3 is TGCAGCGTTGGCTGGCGAGGCAGAGCCTACGAGCAGTACTTC. This codes for CSVGWRGRAYEQYF. J is TRBJ2-7 and V is TRBV29-1; no clear D gene. V lost 4 bases and J lost 2, with 15 bases in between. Per germline, CDR1 SQVTM and CDR2 ANQGSEA. This CDR3 region has 14 residues.

The V gene is TRBV5-5, the J gene TRBJ1-6; the D is unclear. V gave up 0 bases and J gave up 7 bases, with 8 bases separating them. The CDR3 covers 14 residues. From germline, CDR1 is SGHKS and CDR2 YYEKEE (reference sequence). The CDR3 loop reads CASSLGQFNSPLHF. CDR3 nucleotides: TGTGCCAGCAGCTTGGGCCAGTTCAATTCACCCCTCCACTTT.

The V call is TRBV10-3, the J call TRBJ1-2; 9 bases are shared with TRBD1. The CDR3 sequence is 17 residues long. The J segment lost 7 bases and the V segment lost 3 bases, leaving 15 bases of the junction unmatched. Germline CDR1 reads ENHRY; CDR2 reads SYGVKD. DNA of the CDR3: TGTGCCATCAGTGAAGGAGGGGGACAGGGATGGGGTCGTGGCTACACCTTC. It codes for CAISEGGGQGWGRGYTF.

This clone has just one count. The J gene is TRBJ2-7, the V gene TRBV11-2; no reliable D call. The CDR3 totals 13 residues. Trimming removed 7 bases from V and 0 bases from J, with 10 bases in between. CDR1 is SGHAT and CDR2 is FQNNGV in the germline V gene. In DNA form, the CDR3 reads TGTGCCAGCAACCCCACCCTCTCCTACGAGCAGTACTTC. Protein: CASNPTLSYEQYF.

The chain joins TRBV30 to TRBJ2-5; D call uncertain. The CDR3 covers 11 residues. Trimming pared 3 bases from V and 2 bases from J, leaving 4 bases between. Germline loops: CDR1 GTSNPN, CDR2 SVGIG (reference sequence). CDR3 protein: CAWSRQETQYF. CDR3 bases: TGTGCCTGGAGCAGACAAGAGACCCAGTACTTC.

CDR3 loop: CASSPVADTQYF. As DNA, the CDR3 is TGCGCCAGCAGCCCCGTGGCAGATACGCAGTATTTT. The chain has TRBV5-1 and TRBJ2-3; no reliable D call. The CDR3 covers 12 residues. V gave up 4 bases and J gave up 4 bases, with 7 bases separating them. Germline V lookup: CDR1 SGHRS, CDR2 YFSETQ.

This clone is a singleton in its sample. The chain joins TRBV7-2 to TRBJ1-2; 8 nucleotides line up with TRBD1. The CDR3 is made up of 15 amino acids. In germline, CDR1 is SGHTA, CDR2 FQGNSA. Trimming took 3 bases from V and 4 from J; bases not matched to a gene: 7. The CDR3 sequence: CASSLWPDRGYGYTF. For the CDR3, the DNA is TGTGCCAGCAGCTTGTGGCCAGACAGGGGCTATGGCTACACCTTC.

Only a few counts were recorded for this clone. This chain uses TRBV7-9 with TRBJ2-2; 7 bases are shared with TRBD2. This CDR3 is 16 amino acids long. The trim removed 3 bases at V and 0 bases at J, leaving 4 bases unmatched. Germline CDR1 reads SEHNR; CDR2 reads FQNEAQ (reference sequence). The CDR3, as DNA: TGTGCCAGCAGCTTTAGCGGGCCTACGAACACCGGGGAGCTGTTTTTT. As protein: CASSFSGPTNTGELFF.

J is TRBJ2-7 and V is TRBV5-1; maybe TRBD2 (5 bases). There are 13 residues in the CDR3. Trimming shortened V by 0 bases and J by 7 bases, and 11 bases separated the two germline ends. CDR1 is SGHRS, CDR2 YFSETQ, per germline. The CDR3 nucleotides are TGCGCCAGCAGCTTGGGACGTCCGGGGGAGCAGTACTTC. Its translation: CASSLGRPGEQYF.

The CDR3 DNA follows: TGTGCCAGTAGTATATTGGGGCTCGACTCCTACGAGCAGTACTTC. Translating gives CASSILGLDSYEQYF. This chain links TRBV19 with TRBJ2-7; a possible D gene is TRBD1 (5 bases). The V end lost 2 bases, the J end lost 0 bases, and 11 bases lay between the germline ends. The CDR3 length is 15 residues. Germline CDR1 LNHDA, CDR2 SQIVND (reference sequence).

Of note for this clone: At one of its ends the junction is not consistent with the germline gene, which may arise from a read error. The chain uses TRBV7-3 and TRBJ1-1; no definite D call. Germline CDR1 is SGHTA and CDR2 is FQGTGA. This CDR3 is 13 amino acids long. CDR3 region: CASSLTVGAEAFF. For the CDR3, the DNA is TGTGCCAGCAGCCTAACGGTTGGGGCTGAAGCTTTCTTT.

In DNA form, the CDR3 reads TGTGCCAGTTCCGGGACTAGCGGGGGGGCAAAGTACAATGAGCAGTTCTTC. Its translation: CASSGTSGGAKYNEQFF. This rearrangement joins TRBV5-4 to TRBJ2-1; 16 bases line up with TRBD2. V lost 8 bases and J lost 4; bases outside the gene matches: 9. This CDR3 comprises 17 residues. In germline, CDR1 is SGHNT, CDR2 YYREEE (reference sequence).

This chain uses TRBV7-9 with TRBJ2-7, with a tentative D call TRBD2 (6 bases). The germline gives CDR1 SEHNR, CDR2 FQNEAQ (reference sequence). The CDR3 has 17 amino acids. The V and J ends lost 1 base and 6 bases respectively, with 22 bases between them. The CDR3 sequence is CASSLVSARDSRLEQYF. In DNA form, the CDR3 reads TGTGCCAGCAGCTTAGTTTCTGCCCGGGACTCCCGCCTCGAGCAGTACTTC.

The V and J genes are TRBV14 and TRBJ2-1; D possibly corresponds to TRBD2 (5 bases). V dropped 2 bases and J dropped 14 bases, with 16 bases sitting between them. Germline CDR1 is SGHDN and CDR2 is FVKESK. The CDR3 contains 13 residues. CDR3 nucleotide sequence: TGTGCCAGCAGCCAACTATCTAGCCCCGGGGAGTTCTTC. Its protein is CASSQLSSPGEFF.

This clone was seen a handful of times. The chain links TRBV7-9 to TRBJ2-7, with D possibly called TRBD1 or TRBD2 (6 bases each). The germline V gene has CDR1 SEHNR and CDR2 FQNEAQ (reference sequence). This CDR3 is built from 13 residues. Trimming left V 5 bases short and J 4 bases short, with 12 bases between. In DNA form, the CDR3 reads TGTGCCAGCAGCCCTCGGGGGCCATACGAGCAGTACTTC. It yields the protein CASSPRGPYEQYF.

The genes are TRBV4-3 and TRBJ1-5; possibly TRBD1 for D (5 bases). Deletions cut 0 bases from V and 6 bases from J, with 15 bases between. From germline, CDR1 is LGHNA and CDR2 YSLEER. There are 16 residues in the CDR3. The CDR3 DNA sequence: TGCGCCAGCAGCCAAGAACCTTCTGGGGGGACTCAGCCCCAGCATTTT. Protein sequence: CASSQEPSGGTQPQHF.

The rearrangement links TRBV7-2 to TRBJ2-5, with D uncertain. The CDR3 is 15 amino acids. CDR1 is SGHTA, CDR2 FQGNSA, per germline. The V end lost 1 base, the J end lost 1 base, and 10 bases lay between the germline ends. DNA for the CDR3: TGTGCCAGCAGCTTAGTGGCTACGCCCCAAGAGACCCAGTACTTC. As protein: CASSLVATPQETQYF.

This chain connects TRBV30 to TRBJ1-4; D not resolved. The V gene lost 4 bases and the J gene lost 3 bases, with 15 bases spanning the gap. CDR1 and CDR2 (germline): GTSNPN, SVGIG (reference sequence). There are 15 residues in the CDR3. CDR3 coding DNA: TGTGCCTGGACCCCCCTCGGGGTGGCTAATGAAAAACTGTTTTTT. Protein sequence: CAWTPLGVANEKLFF.

DNA of the CDR3: TGTGCCAGCAGTGCCCTAGCGGGGAACACCGGGGAGCTGTTTTTT. Its protein is CASSALAGNTGELFF. The chain links TRBV2 to TRBJ2-2, with 8 bases identical to TRBD2. The length of the CDR3 is 15 residues. Germline trimming cut 4 bases from V and 1 base from J; bases unmatched to any gene: 2. CDR1 SNHLY and CDR2 FYNNEI come from the germline V gene.

The chain carries TRBV11-1 and TRBJ2-7; 14 positions match TRBD2. Germline trimming cut 2 bases from V and 5 bases from J; bases unmatched to any gene: 2. This CDR3 is 15 amino acids long. Germline V gene lookup returns CDR1 SGHAT and CDR2 FQDESV (reference sequence). CDR3 residues: CASSLMGLAGDEQYF. The CDR3 DNA sequence: TGTGCCAGCAGCTTAATGGGACTAGCGGGGGACGAGCAGTACTTC.

The V and J genes are TRBV9 and TRBJ1-4; 7 nucleotides agree with TRBD1. Looked up from germline, CDR1 is SGDLS and CDR2 is YYNGEE. J lost 7 bases, V lost 3 bases, and 15 bases had no gene match. CDR3 length: 17 amino acids. DNA for the CDR3: TGTGCCAGCAGCGGCAGATTACAGGGGTCGAGGGGTGAAAAACTGTTTTTT. Protein: CASSGRLQGSRGEKLFF.

This clone appeared a single time. The chain combines TRBV19 with TRBJ2-5; TRBD1 or TRBD2 may be the D gene (5 bases each). Gene TRBJ2-7 matches the end of the DNA better, so the J call may be wrong. This CDR3 is built from 14 residues. Germline CDR1 is LNHDA and CDR2 is SQIVND (reference sequence). The CDR3 DNA is TGTGCCAGTAGTACCGGGACCCCGACGGCCGAGCAGTACTTC. This gives the protein CASSTGTPTAEQYF.

The V and J genes are TRBV25-1 and TRBJ1-6; TRBD1 matches 9 bases. This CDR3 region has 15 residues. CDR1 and CDR2 (germline): MGHDK, SYGVNS. V gave up 6 bases and J gave up 4 bases; unmatched junction bases: 4. CDR3 coding DNA: TGTGCCAGCAGATCCGGACAGGGGTATAATTCACCCCTCCACTTT. This gives the protein CASRSGQGYNSPLHF.

The chain combines TRBV28 with TRBJ1-5; TRBD1 matches at 7 bases. The CDR3 totals 16 residues. Germline assignment: CDR1 MDHEN and CDR2 SYDVKM. V shed 1 base and J 6 bases; nucleotides not matched to a gene: 9. CDR3: CASSLSGQDFRQPQHF. The CDR3 region has the DNA TGTGCCAGCAGTTTATCCGGACAGGATTTTCGTCAGCCCCAGCATTTT. The variable domain in full, completed from reference TRBV28 and TRBJ1-5, reads DVKVTQSSRYLVKRTGEKVFLECVQDMDHENMFWYRQDPGLGLRLIYFSYDVKMKEKGDIPEGYSVSREKKERFSLILESASTNQTSMYLCASSLSGQDFRQPQHFGDGTRLSIL.

The chain employs TRBV21-1 and TRBJ2-1; no check of the table's D call, TRBD2, against the DNA was made. TRBV21-1 is a documented pseudogene. The CDR3 runs 19 residues. The CDR3 DNA is TGTGCCAGCAGCAAAGGGATGGTAGATGAGGAGGGCGAGGACAATGAGCAGTTCTTC. This sequence encodes CASSKGMVDEEGEDNEQFF.